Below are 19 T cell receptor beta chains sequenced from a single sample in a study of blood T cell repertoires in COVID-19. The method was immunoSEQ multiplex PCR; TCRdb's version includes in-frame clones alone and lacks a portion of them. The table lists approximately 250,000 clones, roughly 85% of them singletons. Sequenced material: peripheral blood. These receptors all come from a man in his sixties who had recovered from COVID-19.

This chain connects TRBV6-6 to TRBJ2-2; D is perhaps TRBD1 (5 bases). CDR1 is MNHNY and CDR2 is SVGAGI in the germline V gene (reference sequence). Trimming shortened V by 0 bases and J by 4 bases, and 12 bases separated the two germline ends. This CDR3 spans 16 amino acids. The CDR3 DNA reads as TGTGCCAGCAGTTACTCGCCCCCAGGGATCACCGGGGAGCTGTTTTTT. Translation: CASSYSPPGITGELFF.

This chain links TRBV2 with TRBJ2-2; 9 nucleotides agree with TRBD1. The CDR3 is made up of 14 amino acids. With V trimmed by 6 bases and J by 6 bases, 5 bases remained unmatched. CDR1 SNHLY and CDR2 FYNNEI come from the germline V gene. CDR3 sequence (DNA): TGTGCCAGCAGGGGACAGGGTTTATCCGGGGAGCTGTTTTTT. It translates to CASRGQGLSGELFF. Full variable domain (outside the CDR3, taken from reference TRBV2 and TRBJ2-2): EPEVTQTPSHQVTQMGQEVILRCVPISNHLYFYWYRQILGQKVEFLVSFYNNEISEKSEIFDDQFSVERPDGSNFTLKIRSTKLEDSAMYFCASRGQGLSGELFFGEGSRLTVL.

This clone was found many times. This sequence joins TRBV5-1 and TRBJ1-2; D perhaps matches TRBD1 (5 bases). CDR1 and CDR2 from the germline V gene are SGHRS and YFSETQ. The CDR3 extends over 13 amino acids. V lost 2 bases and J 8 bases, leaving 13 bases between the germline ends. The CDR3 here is CASSFSGREGYTF. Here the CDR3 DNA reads TGCGCCAGCAGCTTTTCAGGGCGCGAGGGCTACACCTTC. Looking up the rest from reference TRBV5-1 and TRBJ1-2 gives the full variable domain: KAGVTQTPRYLIKTRGQQVTLSCSPISGHRSVSWYQQTPGQGLQFLFEYFSETQRNKGNFPGRFSGRQFSNSRSEMNVSTLELGDSALYLCASSFSGREGYTFGSGTRLTVV.

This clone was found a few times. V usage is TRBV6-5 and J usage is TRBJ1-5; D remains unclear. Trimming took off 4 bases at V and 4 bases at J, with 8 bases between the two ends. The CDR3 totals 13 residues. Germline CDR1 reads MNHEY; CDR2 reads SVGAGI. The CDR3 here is CASSSVLNQPQHF. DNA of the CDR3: TGTGCCAGCAGTTCCGTCCTGAATCAGCCCCAGCATTTT.

The CDR3 sequence is CASSPATDLGYTF. DNA of the CDR3: TGTGCCAGCTCACCGGCCACAGACCTTGGCTACACCTTC. The V and J genes are TRBV18 and TRBJ1-2; D unresolved. Germline CDR1 KGHSH, CDR2 LQKENI. V was shortened by 3 bases and J by 7 bases, with 12 bases between the two germline ends. The CDR3 sequence is 13 residues long. Complete variable domain (other parts from reference TRBV18 and TRBJ1-2): NAGVMQNPRHLVRRRGQEARLRCSPMKGHSHVYWYRQLPEEGLKFMVYLQKENIIDESGMPKERFSAEFPKEGPSILRIQQVVRGDSAAYFCASSPATDLGYTFGSGTRLTVV.

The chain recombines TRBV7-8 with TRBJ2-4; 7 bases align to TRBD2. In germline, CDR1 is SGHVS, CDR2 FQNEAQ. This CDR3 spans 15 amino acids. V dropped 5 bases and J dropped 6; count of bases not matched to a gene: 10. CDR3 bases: TGTGCCAGCAGCAGCCGACGGGAGGTCCGAAACATTCAGTACTTC. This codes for CASSSRREVRNIQYF.

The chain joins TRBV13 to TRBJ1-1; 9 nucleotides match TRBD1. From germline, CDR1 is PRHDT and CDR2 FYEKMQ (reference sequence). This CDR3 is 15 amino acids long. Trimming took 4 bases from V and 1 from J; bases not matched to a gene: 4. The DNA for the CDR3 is TGTGCCAGCAGCTCCACGACAGGGGGGAACACTGAAGCTTTCTTT. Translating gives CASSSTTGGNTEAFF.

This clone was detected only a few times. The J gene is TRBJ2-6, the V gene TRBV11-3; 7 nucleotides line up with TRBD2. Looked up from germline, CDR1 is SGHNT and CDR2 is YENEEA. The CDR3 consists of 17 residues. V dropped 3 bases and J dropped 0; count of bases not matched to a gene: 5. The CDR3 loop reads CASSLGAGPSGANVLTF. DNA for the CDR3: TGTGCCAGCAGCTTGGGAGCGGGGCCCTCTGGGGCCAACGTCCTGACTTTC.

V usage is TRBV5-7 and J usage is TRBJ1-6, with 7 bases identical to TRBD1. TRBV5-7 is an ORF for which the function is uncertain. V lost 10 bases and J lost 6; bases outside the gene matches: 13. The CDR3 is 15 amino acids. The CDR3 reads CALGGRGFLNSPLHF. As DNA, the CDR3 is TGTGCCCTCGGCGGCAGGGGGTTTCTTAATTCACCCCTCCACTTT.

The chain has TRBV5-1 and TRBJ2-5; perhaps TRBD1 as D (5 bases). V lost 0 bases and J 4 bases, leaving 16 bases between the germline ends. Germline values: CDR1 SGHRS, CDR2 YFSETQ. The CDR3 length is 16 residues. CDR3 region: CASSLAKGPPPETQYF. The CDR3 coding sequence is TGCGCCAGCAGCTTGGCCAAGGGGCCCCCTCCAGAGACCCAGTACTTC. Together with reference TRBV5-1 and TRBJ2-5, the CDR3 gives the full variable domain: KAGVTQTPRYLIKTRGQQVTLSCSPISGHRSVSWYQQTPGQGLQFLFEYFSETQRNKGNFPGRFSGRQFSNSRSEMNVSTLELGDSALYLCASSLAKGPPPETQYFGPGTRLLVL.

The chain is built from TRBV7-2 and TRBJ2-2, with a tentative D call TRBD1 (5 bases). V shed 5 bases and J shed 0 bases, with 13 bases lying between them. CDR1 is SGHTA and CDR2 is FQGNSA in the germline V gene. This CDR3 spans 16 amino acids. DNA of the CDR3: TGTGCCAGCAGCCAAAGGGGCAGCGCGAACACCGGGGAGCTGTTTTTT. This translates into CASSQRGSANTGELFF.

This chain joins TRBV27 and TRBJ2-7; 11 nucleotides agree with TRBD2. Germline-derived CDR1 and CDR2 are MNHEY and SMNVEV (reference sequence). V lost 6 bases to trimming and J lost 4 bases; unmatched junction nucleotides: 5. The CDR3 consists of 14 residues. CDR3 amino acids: CASRGTSGGYEQYF. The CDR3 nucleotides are TGTGCCAGCAGGGGGACTAGCGGAGGTTACGAGCAGTACTTC.

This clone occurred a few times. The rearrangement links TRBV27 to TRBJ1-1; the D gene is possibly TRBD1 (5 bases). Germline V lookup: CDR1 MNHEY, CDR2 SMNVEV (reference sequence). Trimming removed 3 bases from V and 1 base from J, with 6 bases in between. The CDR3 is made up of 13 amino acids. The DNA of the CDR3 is TGTGCCAGCAGTTTTGGGGCGAACACTGAAGCTTTCTTT. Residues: CASSFGANTEAFF.

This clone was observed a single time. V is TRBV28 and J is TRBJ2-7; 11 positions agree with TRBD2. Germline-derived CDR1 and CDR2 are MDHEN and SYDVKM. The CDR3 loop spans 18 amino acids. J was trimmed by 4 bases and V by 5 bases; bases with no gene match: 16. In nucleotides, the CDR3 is TGTGCCAGCAGTCTCTCCGGGACTAGCGGTCCGGCCACTTACGAGCAGTACTTC. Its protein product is CASSLSGTSGPATYEQYF. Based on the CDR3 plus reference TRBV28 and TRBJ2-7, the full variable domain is DVKVTQSSRYLVKRTGEKVFLECVQDMDHENMFWYRQDPGLGLRLIYFSYDVKMKEKGDIPEGYSVSREKKERFSLILESASTNQTSMYLCASSLSGTSGPATYEQYFGPGTRLTVT.

CDR3 nucleotide sequence: TGTGCCAGCAGTCCGAGCGGGAACAATGAGCAGTTCTTC. As protein: CASSPSGNNEQFF. J is TRBJ2-1 and V is TRBV6-5; 7 nucleotides align to TRBD2. The CDR3 totals 13 residues. Germline CDR1 is MNHEY and CDR2 is SVGAGI. V was clipped by 5 bases and J by 5 bases; unmatched bases: 3.

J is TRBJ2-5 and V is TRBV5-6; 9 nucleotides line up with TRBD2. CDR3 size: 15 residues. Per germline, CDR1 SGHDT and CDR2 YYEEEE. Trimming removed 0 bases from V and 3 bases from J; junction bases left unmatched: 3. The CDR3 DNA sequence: TGTGCCAGCAGCTTGGCGTTAGCGGGAGAAGAGACCCAGTACTTC. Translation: CASSLALAGEETQYF.

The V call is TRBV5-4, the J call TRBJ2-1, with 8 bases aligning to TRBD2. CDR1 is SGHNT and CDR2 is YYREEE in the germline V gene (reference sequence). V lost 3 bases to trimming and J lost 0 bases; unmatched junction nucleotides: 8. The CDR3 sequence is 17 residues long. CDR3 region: CASSWRSGTSSYNEQFF. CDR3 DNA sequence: TGTGCCAGCAGCTGGAGGTCCGGGACTAGCTCCTACAATGAGCAGTTCTTC.

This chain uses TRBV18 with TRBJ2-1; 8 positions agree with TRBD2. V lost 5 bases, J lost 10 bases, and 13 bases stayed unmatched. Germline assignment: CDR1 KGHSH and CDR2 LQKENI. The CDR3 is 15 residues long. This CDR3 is CASSALSGSDVEQFF. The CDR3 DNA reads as TGTGCCAGCTCAGCACTAAGCGGGAGCGATGTAGAGCAGTTCTTC. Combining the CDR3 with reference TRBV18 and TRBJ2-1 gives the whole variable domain NAGVMQNPRHLVRRRGQEARLRCSPMKGHSHVYWYRQLPEEGLKFMVYLQKENIIDESGMPKERFSAEFPKEGPSILRIQQVVRGDSAAYFCASSALSGSDVEQFFGPGTRLTVL.

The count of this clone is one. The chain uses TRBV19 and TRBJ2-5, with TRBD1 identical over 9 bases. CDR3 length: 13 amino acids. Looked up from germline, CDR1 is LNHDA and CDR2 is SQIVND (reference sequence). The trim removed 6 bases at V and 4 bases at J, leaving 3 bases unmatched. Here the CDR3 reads CASRGTGTETQYF. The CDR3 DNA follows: TGTGCCAGTAGGGGGACAGGGACAGAGACCCAGTACTTC.